The source of this T cell receptor beta chain is a study of shared clonotypes between healthy human individuals. General observations from the study: Sharing across a handful of donors was seen in 4.5% to 6.5% of naive CD4 clonotypes.

Naive CD8 cells comprised CD45RO-negative, CCR7-positively selected cells, excluding terminally differentiated effector memory CD45RA+ cells. Details on this clone: No antigen is known for it.

The germline V and J ends were trimmed by 8 bases and 6 bases, with 5 bases remaining between them. This CDR3 comprises 10 residues. Per germline, CDR1 MNHEY and CDR2 SMNVEV (reference sequence). Assay used: immunoSEQ multiplex PCR; TCRdb lists only in-frame clones, some missing. The repertoire has some 2 million clones, approximately 95% of them found once; the top ten carry about 1.1%. V is TRBV27 and J is TRBJ2-1; D call uncertain. Sequencing was carried out using naive CD8+ T cells sorted from blood. This receptor was identified in a young man in good health. Here the CDR3 DNA reads TGTGCCAGCGGAGTCAATGAGCAGTTCTTC. This gives the protein CASGVNEQFF.